This is a list of T cell receptor beta chains from one sample in a study of T cells in Graves' hyperthyroidism and ophthalmopathy. TCRdb used MiXCR to reprocess the multiplex PCR reads, holding one entry per CDR3 protein. The sample lists 500,000 or so distinct CDR3 sequences, roughly 17% occurring once. The sample consisted of blood. Receptors were obtained from a young woman with Graves' ophthalmopathy. The CDR3 runs from the conserved cysteine through the conserved F or W. The D gene is left open where the match is weak. Expanded clones get a size class; other rows say once, few or many, or leave the size out.

j_call | clone_size | v_call | d_call | cdr3_nt | cdr3_aa
TRBJ2-3 | many | TRBV28 | TRBD2 | TGTGCCAGTGGACTAGCGGGAGGGCCCACAGGGAAAGATACGCAGTATTTT | CASGLAGGPTGKDTQYF
TRBJ2-5 | . | TRBV20-1 | . | TGCAGTGCTAGCCCGGCGGGGGCTTGGGAGACCCAGTACTTC | CSASPAGAWETQYF
TRBJ2-7 | many | TRBV3-1 | TRBD2 | TGTGCCAGCAGCCAAGCTAGCGGGGGTTCCTACGAGCAGTACTTC | CASSQASGGSYEQYF
TRBJ2-3 | many | TRBV7-2 | TRBD2 | TGTGCCAGCAGCTCCCCAATGGATAGCGGGGGGGCCATGTGGTTAGCAGATACGCAGTATTTT | CASSSPMDSGGAMWLADTQYF
TRBJ2-1 | many | TRBV12-3/TRBV12-4 | . | TGTGCCAGCAGGAAGGAATGGGGGATGTTATACAATGAGCAGTTCTTC | CASRKEWGMLYNEQFF
TRBJ2-1 | many | TRBV11-2 | TRBD1 | TGTGCCAGCAGCTTCCGGACAGGGGGACGCAATGAGCAGTTCTTC | CASSFRTGGRNEQFF
TRBJ1-5 | few | TRBV20-1 | . | TGCAGTGCTAGAGAAACGGGCCGAGACAATCAGCCCCAGCATTTT | CSARETGRDNQPQHF
TRBJ1-2 | once | TRBV20-1 | TRBD1 | TGCAGTGCAATTGGGACAGGGGTACAACCCGGAGACTATGGCTACACCTTC | CSAIGTGVQPGDYGYTF
TRBJ2-2 | . | TRBV27 | . | TGTGCCAGCAGTTTCTCCGAAAGCCCCGGGGAGCTGTTTTTT | CASSFSESPGELFF
TRBJ2-3 | . | TRBV6-1 | . | TGTGCCAGCAACCAACCGGGAGTCACAGATACGCAGTATTTT | CASNQPGVTDTQYF
TRBJ1-2 | . | TRBV7-9 | . | TGTACCAGCGCACAGGAGGGCACCCTCTATGGCTACACCTTC | CTSAQEGTLYGYTF
TRBJ1-3 | . | TRBV6-6 | . | TGTGCCAGCAGTTACTCGATCCGGCAGAACCTCTCTGGAAACACCATATATTTT | CASSYSIRQNLSGNTIYF
TRBJ1-6 | few | TRBV20-1 | . | TGCAGTGCTAGAGATCCTACAGTTAATTCACCCCTCCACTTT | CSARDPTVNSPLHF
TRBJ2-3 | many | TRBV20-1 | . | TGCAGTGCTAGAGTTACGGGGGGCAGGGCAGATACGCAGTATTTT | CSARVTGGRADTQYF
TRBJ2-7 | many | TRBV5-1 | TRBD1 | TGCGCCAGCAGCGGGACGACAGGGGGCTTCGGGAACGAGCAGTACTTC | CASSGTTGGFGNEQYF
TRBJ2-3 | many | TRBV5-5 | . | TGTGCCAGCTGCTTCGAGGACACAGATACGCAGTATTTT | CASCFEDTDTQYF
TRBJ2-1 | many | TRBV11-2 | . | TGTGCCAGCAGCTTACGGGTTATGTCGGAGAATGAGCAGTTCTTC | CASSLRVMSENEQFF
TRBJ1-2 | . | TRBV6-1 | . | TGTGCCAGCAGTTGGACAGTAACCTATGGCTACACCTTC | CASSWTVTYGYTF
TRBJ1-2 | . | TRBV4-1 | TRBD1 | TGCGCCAGCAGGCCTACAGGGGTATATTACTATGGCTACACCTTC | CASRPTGVYYYGYTF
TRBJ1-6 | many | TRBV28 | . | TGTGCCAGCAGTTTAAATAACAGAATTAATTCACCCCTCCACTTT | CASSLNNRINSPLHF
TRBJ1-2 | . | TRBV20-1 | . | TGCAGTGCTAGAGATGGTGGGGGCTCTGGCTACACCTTC | CSARDGGGSGYTF
TRBJ2-1 | . | TRBV24-1 | TRBD2 | TGTGCCACCAGTGACCGGGGACTAGCGGGCCGCGGGGTTGAGCAGTTCTTC | CATSDRGLAGRGVEQFF
TRBJ1-1 | many | TRBV30 | . | TGTGCCTGGGGGGGGAGAGGGGGAAACACTGAAGCTTTCTTT | CAWGGRGGNTEAFF
TRBJ1-5 | many | TRBV12-3/TRBV12-4 | . | TGTGCCAGCAGTTCAGTCCTCCAGGGATATAGCAATCAGCCCCAGCATTTT | CASSSVLQGYSNQPQHF
TRBJ1-1 | few | TRBV29-1 | TRBD1 | TGCAGCGTATATTACAGGGGTCGGAACACTGAAGCTTTCTTT | CSVYYRGRNTEAFF
TRBJ1-2 | . | TRBV12-5 | . | TGTGCTAGTGGGAATTTATGGGGCTACACCTTC | CASGNLWGYTF
TRBJ2-1 | many | TRBV7-3 | . | TGTGCCAGCAGCTTTACACCTTACCCGAACAATGAGCAGTTCTTC | CASSFTPYPNNEQFF
TRBJ1-2 | many | TRBV28 | . | TGTGCCAGCAGAGCAACAGGCGCAGGATATGGCTACACCTTC | CASRATGAGYGYTF
TRBJ2-7 | . | TRBV5-6 | . | TGTGCCAGCAGCTTGGAAGGGACTTCCTACGAGCAGTACTTC | CASSLEGTSYEQYF
TRBJ1-1 | many | TRBV18 | . | TGTGCCAGCTCACCCCAGGATATGAACACTGAAGCTTTCTTT | CASSPQDMNTEAFF
TRBJ2-3 | . | TRBV9 | . | TGTGCCAGCAGCAATCTTGTCGGGCTAGTCGAGGTCACAGATACGCAGTATTTT | CASSNLVGLVEVTDTQYF
TRBJ1-1 | few | TRBV4-1 | . | TGCGCCAGCAGCCAAGAACCGGGCAACAGGAACACTGAAGCTTTCTTT | CASSQEPGNRNTEAFF
TRBJ1-5 | few | TRBV7-2 | . | TGTGCCAGCAGCTTAAAGGGGGGCAATCAGCCCCAGCATTTT | CASSLKGGNQPQHF
TRBJ2-3 | . | TRBV5-4 | . | TGTGCCAGCAGCTCGTTGATTCGCACAGATACGCAGTATTTT | CASSSLIRTDTQYF
TRBJ1-4 | few | TRBV7-9 | TRBD1 | TGTGCCAGCAGCCCTGGACAGGGATGGGAGGAAAAACTGTTTTTT | CASSPGQGWEEKLFF
TRBJ1-2 | many | TRBV5-1 | . | TGCGCCAGCAGCTTGGACAGGGCCTATGGCTACACCTTC | CASSLDRAYGYTF
TRBJ1-5 | many | TRBV2 | TRBD1 | TGTGCCAGCAGATCCGGGACAGGTTATCAGCCCCAGCATTTT | CASRSGTGYQPQHF
TRBJ2-7 | few | TRBV6-2/TRBV6-3 | . | TGTGCCAGCAGTTATGGGTTACCTGCCTACGAGCAGTACTTC | CASSYGLPAYEQYF
TRBJ1-1 | . | TRBV14 | . | TGTGCCAGCAGCCAAGATCTAATTAGTAGGCGTAGGGGGTACGGGAACACTGAAGCTTTCTTT | CASSQDLISRRRGYGNTEAFF
TRBJ2-7 | many | TRBV6-1 | TRBD2 | TGTGCCAGCAGTGAAGGGGCTAGCGGGAGGTACGAGCAGTACTTC | CASSEGASGRYEQYF
TRBJ1-3 | . | TRBV20-1 | . | TGCAGTGCTACCCTACCGGGAGCCCAAGGTTATTTT | CSATLPGAQGYF
TRBJ1-2 | many | TRBV27 | . | TGTGCCAGCAGCTTCGGGGGGACTCCTAACTATGGCTACACCTTC | CASSFGGTPNYGYTF
TRBJ2-1 | many | TRBV27 | TRBD1 | TGTGCCAGCAGGGAGACAGGGAGAAATGAGCAGTTCTTC | CASRETGRNEQFF
TRBJ2-7 | many | TRBV28 | TRBD1 | TGTGCCAGCAATTTAGGGGGCCTAAGCTACGAGCAGTACTTC | CASNLGGLSYEQYF
TRBJ2-7 | . | TRBV4-1 | TRBD2 | TGCGCCAGCAGCCAAGGGCGGGGGGCCTACGAGCAGTACTTC | CASSQGRGAYEQYF
TRBJ2-1 | . | TRBV28 | TRBD1 | TGTGCCAGCAGTTTCTCCGGGACAGGGGTCAATGAGCAGTTCTTC | CASSFSGTGVNEQFF
TRBJ2-7 | . | TRBV6-1 | . | TGTGCCAGCAGTGCTAACTACGAGCAGTACTTC | CASSANYEQYF
TRBJ1-2 | many | TRBV12-3/TRBV12-4 | TRBD1 | TGTGCCAGCAGTCTCACAGGGGGGATAGGCTATGGCTACACCTTC | CASSLTGGIGYGYTF
TRBJ1-4 | . | TRBV4-1 | TRBD1 | TGCGCCAGCAGCCAAGCGGGCGGGACAGCCGAAAAACTGTTTTTT | CASSQAGGTAEKLFF
TRBJ1-1 | few | TRBV4-2 | TRBD1 | TGTGCCAGCAGCCCTCCTTCTACAGGGGGCTGGGAAGCTTTCTTT | CASSPPSTGGWEAFF
TRBJ2-1 | few | TRBV29-1 | TRBD1 | TGCAGCGTGGAAACCCGGGACAGGGTTTTCTCCTACAATGAGCAGTTCTTC | CSVETRDRVFSYNEQFF
TRBJ1-2 | . | TRBV6-4 | TRBD1 | TGTGCCAGCAGTCCAGGGGGCGCGAGCTATGGCTACACCTTC | CASSPGGASYGYTF
TRBJ2-1 | many | TRBV15 | TRBD1 | TGTGCCACCAGCATAAGGACAGGGAACCCCTCCTACAATGAGCAGTTCTTC | CATSIRTGNPSYNEQFF
TRBJ2-2 | many | TRBV20-1 | TRBD2 | TGCAGTGCTAGAGATAAGCTAGCGGGGGCCGGGGAGCTGTTTTTT | CSARDKLAGAGELFF